The next 26 T cell receptor beta chains were all read from a single sample in a study of T cell clonality in common variable immunodeficiency (dated by TCRdb to the mid-2010s). Summary of the overall study and its limitations: Reportedly, TCRbeta sequences from CVID had fewer deletions and N-nucleotide insertions, and highly modified clones with 13 or more V deletions were absent from CVID.

What these receptors recognize is not known. Library prep was done by the immunoSEQ multiplex PCR assay. The table comes from immuneACCESS by way of TCRdb, which keeps in-frame sequences with V and J called. Part of the clones is missing from these tables; in studies checked, under half for an unresolved V gene and the rest for unknown reasons. In this sample the table shows approximately 30,000 clones, and no singletons are among them. Around 3.1% of the sample lies in the top ten. The sequenced sample consisted of peripheral blood mononuclear cells. The receptors were gathered from a human donor with common variable immunodeficiency.

In the case of this clone: The read comes to an end 3 residues before the CDR3 does, leaving the germline J gene to fill in the end. The chain joins TRBV18 to TRBJ2-3, with D hard to call. Per germline, CDR1 KGHSH and CDR2 LQKENI. V lost 0 bases and J 1 base, leaving 5 bases between the germline ends. The CDR3 is 14 amino acids. The CDR3 sequence: CASSPPLRTDTQYF. CDR3 DNA (partial): TGTGCCAGCTCACCACCCCTCCGCACAGATACG.

This clone was recorded a few times. The read ends 3 residues shy of where the CDR3 ends; the end is completed using the germline J gene. The chain links TRBV7-9 to TRBJ1-5; a weak D match, TRBD1 (5 bases). V was trimmed by 1 base and J by 2 bases, leaving 9 bases between them. The CDR3 has 15 amino acids. Germline CDR1 SEHNR, CDR2 FQNEAQ (reference sequence). CDR3 DNA, as far as it was read: TGTGCCAGCAGCTTAGAGGGGTACGGCAATCAGCCC. It yields the protein CASSLEGYGNQP. Given in full, the CDR3 is CASSLEGYGNQPQHF.

This clone was detected only a few times. The CDR3 end is not reached by the read, which stops 3 residues before it; the germline J gene fills it in. The V gene is TRBV6-2 or TRBV6-3, the J gene TRBJ2-5, with TRBD2 identical over 16 bases. Germline CDR1 MNHEY, CDR2 SVGEGT. CDR3 length equals 14 residues. Trimming removed 8 bases from V and 5 bases from J; junction bases left unmatched: 2. The CDR3 reads CASSGLAGGETQYF. CDR3 DNA (partial): TGTGCCAGCTCGGGACTAGCGGGGGGGGAGACC.

In the case of this clone: The CDR3 end lies 3 residues beyond the end of the read and is filled in from the germline J gene. This chain joins TRBV18 and TRBJ1-1, with D unresolved. The CDR3 has 14 residues. Trimming cost V 1 base and J 0 bases, with 6 bases left between them. CDR1 and CDR2 from the germline V gene are KGHSH and LQKENI. The CDR3 DNA, read in part, is TGTGCCAGCTCACCACAAGAGGTGAACACTGAA. It translates to CASSPQEVNTE. In full, the CDR3 is CASSPQEVNTEAFF.

This clone has more than one count but fewer than ten. The CDR3 is cut off 3 residues early in the read; its end comes from the germline J gene. The chain employs TRBV5-1 and TRBJ2-3; TRBD2 agrees at 11 bases. The CDR3 loop spans 16 amino acids. V gave up 0 bases and J gave up 0 bases; unmatched junction bases: 0. Germline V gives CDR1 SGHRS, CDR2 YFSETQ. The CDR3 loop is CASSLGTSGSTDTQYF. The part of the CDR3 DNA that was read is TGCGCCAGCAGCTTGGGGACTAGCGGGAGCACAGATACG.

Remarks on this clone: The CDR3 end is not reached by the read, which stops 3 residues before it; the germline J gene fills it in. The chain recombines TRBV30 with TRBJ2-2; possibly TRBD2 for D (6 bases). The CDR3 contains 12 residues. The germline V gene has CDR1 GTSNPN and CDR2 SVGIG (reference sequence). CDR3 in amino acids: CAWSVLGGELFF. The CDR3 DNA, read in part, is TGTGCCTGGAGTGTACTGGGGGGTGAG.

This clone has at least ten counts. The read is 3 residues too short to cover the CDR3 end, so that end is filled in from the germline J gene. The chain uses TRBV30 and TRBJ1-2; possibly TRBD1 for D (6 bases). The CDR3 extends over 11 amino acids. Per germline, CDR1 GTSNPN and CDR2 SVGIG (reference sequence). CDR3 DNA (partial): TGTGCCTGGAATGGGGGGGGCGGC. This encodes CAWNGGGG. The complete CDR3 reads CAWNGGGGYTF.

This clone was detected a few times. The CDR3 end is not reached by the read, which stops 3 residues before it; the germline J gene fills it in. The chain is built from TRBV19 and TRBJ2-5; 7 bases are a match to TRBD1. V shed 6 bases and J 5 bases; nucleotides not matched to a gene: 9. The CDR3 is made up of 14 amino acids. Germline CDR1 reads LNHDA; CDR2 reads SQIVND (reference sequence). CDR3 DNA (partial): TGTGCCAGTAGCTTGACAGGGTCGGGTGAGACC. Encoded protein: CASSLTGSGET. In full, the CDR3 reads CASSLTGSGETQYF.

This clone was counted ten times or more. The read gets to within 3 residues of the CDR3 end, and the germline J gene fills in the rest. The chain carries TRBV18 and TRBJ2-3, with 7 bases aligning to TRBD1. Germline CDR1 and CDR2: KGHSH and LQKENI. The CDR3 contains 16 residues. Trimming took 3 bases from V and 2 from J; bases not matched to a gene: 8. CDR3 sequence: CASSPRDSRVTDTQYF. The sequenced CDR3 bases are TGTGCCAGCTCACCTCGGGACAGTAGGGTCACAGATACG.

This clone turned up a few times. The CDR3 goes on 3 residues after the read ends, and that part is filled in from the germline J gene. The V gene is TRBV18, the J gene TRBJ1-6, with a tentative D call TRBD1 (5 bases). Looked up from germline, CDR1 is KGHSH and CDR2 is LQKENI. The germline V and J ends were trimmed by 3 bases and 9 bases, with 18 bases remaining between them. This CDR3 contains 16 residues. The CDR3 DNA, read in part, is TGTGCCAGCTCACCGGGGACTACAGGCTCTTCTTCACCC. Translated, it gives CASSPGTTGSSSP. The full CDR3 protein is CASSPGTTGSSSPLHF.

Notes on this clone: Read sequence stops 3 residues before the CDR3 end, and the germline J gene provides the missing end. The V call is TRBV30, the J call TRBJ1-5; a weak D match, TRBD1 (5 bases). Trimming removed 0 bases from V and 0 bases from J, with 9 bases in between. Germline CDR1 reads GTSNPN; CDR2 reads SVGIG (reference sequence). This CDR3 is built from 15 residues. CDR3 in amino acids: CAWSVRGTSNQPQHF. Partial CDR3 DNA: TGTGCCTGGAGTGTACGGGGGACTAGCAATCAGCCC. The whole variable domain, filled in from reference TRBV30 and TRBJ1-5, reads SQTIHQWPATLVQPVGSPLSLECTVEGTSNPNLYWYRQAAGRGLQLLFYSVGIGQISSEVPQNLSASRPQDRQFILSSKKLLLSDSGFYLCAWSVRGTSNQPQHFGDGTRLSIL.

A few counts support this clone. The read ends 3 residues shy of where the CDR3 ends; the end is completed using the germline J gene. The genes are TRBV2 and TRBJ2-5; 10 nucleotides match TRBD2. Trimming cost V 0 bases and J 5 bases; bases outside gene matches: 9. Germline V lookup: CDR1 SNHLY, CDR2 FYNNEI. The CDR3 extends over 17 amino acids. CDR3 region: CASSEAGAGGPWETQYF. CDR3 bases read: TGTGCCAGCAGTGAAGCTGGAGCGGGGGGGCCTTGGGAGACC.

Comments on this clone: The read ends 3 residues before the CDR3 terminus; that terminus is restored from the germline J gene. The chain couples TRBV18 to TRBJ1-2; 10 bases match TRBD1. The CDR3 runs to 15 residues. The ends lost 4 bases at V and 4 bases at J; junction bases unmatched: 6. Germline CDR1 is KGHSH and CDR2 is LQKENI. CDR3: CASSQLTGGIYGYTF. The sequenced CDR3 bases are TGTGCCAGCTCACAACTGACAGGGGGCATCTATGGC.

This clone was observed a few times. The read is 3 residues too short to cover the CDR3 end, so that end is filled in from the germline J gene. This chain connects TRBV5-1 to TRBJ2-3; 9 nucleotides line up with TRBD2. Losses at the gene ends were 5 bases for V and 2 bases for J; bases not matched to a gene: 3. Germline V gene sequence: CDR1 SGHRS, CDR2 YFSETQ. The CDR3 is 14 residues long. CDR3 bases read: TGCGCCAGCAGGGCTAGCGGGGACACAGATACG. This gives the protein CASRASGDTDT. From start to end, the CDR3 is CASRASGDTDTQYF.

This clone has just a few counts. The CDR3 extends 3 residues past the end of the read, so its final part is completed from the germline J gene. The gene calls are TRBV7-9 and TRBJ1-1; a possible D gene is TRBD1 (6 bases). Trimming cost V 1 base and J 1 base, with 10 bases left between them. This CDR3 has 15 amino acids. Germline loops: CDR1 SEHNR, CDR2 FQNEAQ (reference sequence). The CDR3 DNA, read in part, is TGTGCCAGCAGCTTAGGTGTCAGGGGGAACACTGAA. Its translation: CASSLGVRGNTE. In full, the CDR3 is CASSLGVRGNTEAFF.

By share, this clone ranks as medium-sized. The observed sequence ends 3 residues before the CDR3 terminus, with the missing tail filled in from the germline J gene. The chain couples TRBV9 to TRBJ2-2, with TRBD1 as a possible D gene (5 bases). The germline gives CDR1 SGDLS, CDR2 YYNGEE. The CDR3 is made up of 14 amino acids. The germline V and J ends were trimmed by 4 bases and 5 bases, with 12 bases remaining between them. The CDR3 sequence: CASSLRQSTGELFF. The part of the CDR3 DNA that was read is TGTGCCAGCAGCCTCAGACAGTCAACCGGGGAG.

This clone was observed at least ten times. The sequenced fragment ends 3 residues before the CDR3 boundary, so the rest is inferred from the germline J gene. J is TRBJ1-6 and V is TRBV7-4; TRBD1 matches 10 bases. This CDR3 comprises 15 residues. Trimming took 7 bases from V and 9 from J; bases not matched to a gene: 9. Germline V CDR1 and CDR2: SGHVT, SQSDAQ. CDR3 DNA, as far as it was read: TGTGCCAGCACCTTTACCGGACAGGGGGGTTCACCC. It is translated as CASTFTGQGGSP. The full CDR3 protein is CASTFTGQGGSPLHF. The whole variable domain, filled in from reference TRBV7-4 and TRBJ1-6, reads GAGVSQSPRYKVAKRGRDVALRCDSISGHVTLYWYRQTLGQGSEVLTYSQSDAQRDKSGRPSGRFSAERPERSVSTLKIQRTEQGDSAVYLCASTFTGQGGSPLHFGNGTRLTVT.

This clone appeared a few times. Sequencing ends 3 residues short of the CDR3 end; the germline J gene provides the rest. This chain links TRBV7-2 with TRBJ1-2, with TRBD1 identical over 9 bases. The V gene's germline CDR1 is SGHTA and CDR2 FQGNSA. The CDR3 loop spans 15 amino acids. V gave up 5 bases and J gave up 2 bases; unmatched junction bases: 6. CDR3 loop: CASSRPGQGNYGYTF. The sequenced CDR3 bases are TGTGCCAGCAGCCGACCGGGACAGGGCAACTATGGC.

A remark on this clone: The CDR3 extends 3 residues past the end of the read, so its final part is completed from the germline J gene. The chain is built from TRBV19 and TRBJ1-1, with 9 nucleotides matching TRBD1. Per germline, CDR1 LNHDA and CDR2 SQIVND (reference sequence). V gave up 6 bases and J gave up 4 bases; unmatched junction bases: 9. The CDR3 is made up of 15 amino acids. The CDR3: CASRRGQGGFTEAFF. The CDR3 bases that were read are TGTGCCAGTAGAAGGGGACAGGGAGGATTCACTGAA.

As regards this clone: The sequence runs out 3 residues before the end of the CDR3; the remainder is reconstructed from the germline J gene. The chain employs TRBV19 and TRBJ1-5, with D uncertain. The germline V gene encodes CDR1 LNHDA and CDR2 SQIVND (reference sequence). Between the trimmed V and J ends, which lost 1 base and 8 bases, there was a span of 9 bases. The CDR3 is made up of 13 amino acids. The CDR3 DNA, read in part, is TGTGCCAGTAGTATAGGTTTGCGTAAGCCC. Amino acid sequence: CASSIGLRKP. The CDR3 as a whole reads CASSIGLRKPQHF.

This clone occurred a few times. The sequence runs out 3 residues before the end of the CDR3; the remainder is reconstructed from the germline J gene. The chain couples TRBV7-2 to TRBJ1-6; D may be TRBD1 (5 bases). The CDR3 runs to 14 residues. The germline CDR1 and CDR2 sequences are SGHTA and FQGNSA. The ends were cut back, 1 base at V and 8 bases at J, with 9 bases in the middle. The covered CDR3 bases are TGTGCCAGCAGCTTAGGGAGACAGTATTCACCC. This gives the protein CASSLGRQYSP. The CDR3, in full, reads CASSLGRQYSPLHF. The full variable domain, rest sourced from reference TRBV7-2 and TRBJ1-6, is GAGVSQSPSNKVTEKGKDVELRCDPISGHTALYWYRQSLGQGLEFLIYFQGNSAPDKSGLPSDRFSAERTGGSVSTLTIQRTQQEDSAVYLCASSLGRQYSPLHFGNGTRLTVT.

This clone was counted a few times. The CDR3 extends 3 residues past the end of the read, so its final part is completed from the germline J gene. The genes are TRBV5-3 and TRBJ2-2, with D hard to call. TRBV5-3 is reported as an ORF; its role is uncertain. This CDR3 region has 16 residues. V was clipped by 0 bases and J by 1 base, with 10 bases between them. The CDR3 region is CARSLEGHQNTGELFF. CDR3 bases read: TGTGCCAGAAGCTTGGAGGGTCACCAGAACACCGGGGAG.

This clone was recorded at least ten times. The CDR3 end falls 3 residues outside the read, so it is completed with the germline J gene. The V and J genes are TRBV20-1 and TRBJ2-1; 12 nucleotides line up with TRBD2. CDR3 length: 14 amino acids. Germline assignment: CDR1 DFQATT and CDR2 SNEGSKA (reference sequence). The ends lost 3 bases at V and 7 bases at J; junction bases unmatched: 4. CDR3 DNA, as far as it was read: TGCAGTGCTAGCGCTAGCGGGGGGGTTAATGAG. It yields the protein CSASASGGVNE. The complete CDR3 reads CSASASGGVNEQFF.

Details on this clone: The read terminates 3 residues ahead of where the CDR3 ends, so the germline J gene completes it. The genes are TRBV20-1 and TRBJ2-7; D is ambiguous. Germline V gene sequence: CDR1 DFQATT, CDR2 SNEGSKA (reference sequence). CDR3 length: 14 amino acids. V lost 5 bases and J lost 0, with 14 bases in between. CDR3 region: CSAGDTQSSYEQYF. The covered CDR3 bases are TGCAGTGCTGGCGACACTCAGAGCTCCTACGAG.

Only a few counts were recorded for this clone. Read coverage stops 3 residues before the CDR3 terminus; the germline J gene supplies the remainder. The chain couples TRBV19 to TRBJ1-5; D unresolved. CDR1 and CDR2 from the germline V gene are LNHDA and SQIVND (reference sequence). Deletions cut 3 bases from V and 2 bases from J, with 14 bases between. The CDR3 runs 16 residues. This chain's CDR3 is CASSILKAAGNQPQHF. Incomplete CDR3 DNA: TGTGCCAGTAGTATCTTGAAGGCCGCGGGCAATCAGCCC.

This clone turned up a few times. The observed sequence ends 3 residues before the CDR3 terminus, with the missing tail filled in from the germline J gene. This chain links TRBV19 with TRBJ1-2, with 8 bases that match TRBD1. The germline V gene encodes CDR1 LNHDA and CDR2 SQIVND (reference sequence). The V and J ends lost 7 bases and 0 bases, in that order; junction bases with no gene match: 7. This CDR3 contains 15 residues. This CDR3 reads CASTDQGAANYGYTF. The sequenced CDR3 bases are TGTGCCAGTACCGATCAGGGGGCGGCTAACTATGGC.